This T cell receptor (delta chain) originates from a study of γδ T cells in repeated Plasmodium falciparum infection. TCRdb reapplied CATT to the multiplex PCR reads. The sample lists around 50,000 delta-chain clones; approximately 1.5% were seen once. A word on this clone: The protein recorded in TCRdb matches a much larger clone and deviates from this DNA's translation at residue 8, suggesting a read error; the protein here is obtained by translating the DNA.

The specimen was gamma-delta T cells from blood. This clonotype was sampled from a pool of human donors (malaria-infected and uninfected, not separated).

CDR3 in amino acids: CALGELGPWGIRDGDKLIF. The CDR3 DNA reads TGTGCTCTTGGGGAACTGGGTCCTTGGGGGATACGAGACGGCGATAAACTCATCTTT. The chain links TRDV1 to TRDJ1, with 11 bases aligning to TRDD3. The germline gives CDR1 TSWWSYY, CDR2 QGS. The length of the CDR3 is 19 residues. The trim removed 0 bases at V and 4 bases at J, leaving 13 bases unmatched.